Below are 23 T cell receptor beta chains sequenced from a single sample in a study of beta chain features in type 1 diabetes. Since all of the isolated RNA was reverse transcribed, expressed TCRB transcripts were what got sequenced. Clones were read by immunoSEQ multiplex PCR, and TCRdb kept only the in-frame ones, dropping some. The table records approximately 150,000 clones, more than 9% of them present only once. Sequences were obtained from naive CD4+ T cells from blood. The source of these receptors is a young man in good health.

In this sample, this clone turned up a few times. CDR3 sequence (DNA): TGTGCCAGCAGCTCCGGACAGGGGCCCTTCAATGAGCAGTTCTTC. Encoded protein: CASSSGQGPFNEQFF. The chain joins TRBV5-5 to TRBJ2-1; TRBD1 matches at 9 bases. Germline V gene lookup returns CDR1 SGHKS and CDR2 YYEKEE (reference sequence). J was trimmed by 6 bases and V by 3 bases; bases with no gene match: 7. This CDR3 contains 15 residues.

The chain uses TRBV6-4 and TRBJ2-1; no reliable D call. Looked up from germline, CDR1 is MRHNA and CDR2 is SNTAGT. This CDR3 is 15 amino acids long. Trimming took 5 bases from V and 6 from J, leaving 17 bases between them. The CDR3 sequence is CASSPQIDLINEQFF. The CDR3 region has the DNA TGTGCCAGCAGTCCCCAAATTGACTTGATCAATGAGCAGTTCTTC.

As regards this clone: One end of the junction does not line up with germline, which may come from a read error. The chain is built from TRBV6-1 and TRBJ2-1, with a possible D match to TRBD1 (6 bases). Germline lookup yields CDR1 MNHNS and CDR2 SASEGT. There are 13 residues in the CDR3. The CDR3 reads CASSEAGLDSDLF. CDR3 coding DNA: TGTGCCAGCAGTGAAGCGGGGTTGGACAGCGATCTCTTC.

This clone was seen a few times. The V and J genes are TRBV18 and TRBJ1-6; 8 nucleotides match TRBD1. The V segment lost 6 bases and the J segment 8 bases; nucleotides outside the gene matches: 9. This CDR3 contains 15 residues. Per germline, CDR1 KGHSH and CDR2 LQKENI. Written as DNA, the CDR3 is TGTGCCAGCTCGCCTAATCAGGGGGCGGATTCACCCCTCCACTTT. This sequence encodes CASSPNQGADSPLHF.

Many counts were recorded for this clone. J is TRBJ2-3 and V is TRBV29-1; weak D call: TRBD2 (5 bases). The CDR3 has 13 amino acids. Germline CDR1 is SQVTM and CDR2 is ANQGSEA. Trimming left V 3 bases short and J 6 bases short, with 13 bases between. CDR3 region: CSVDPEGSDTQYF. DNA for the CDR3: TGCAGCGTTGATCCAGAGGGATCGGATACGCAGTATTTT.

V is TRBV7-7 and J is TRBJ2-3; TRBD2 is a possible D gene (7 bases). Germline values: CDR1 SSHAT, CDR2 FNYEAQ (reference sequence). The CDR3 has 15 amino acids. V was trimmed by 0 bases and J by 5 bases, leaving 12 bases between them. This CDR3 is CASSLAGGLGDTQYF. The DNA of the CDR3 is TGTGCCAGCAGCTTAGCGGGGGGGCTCGGAGATACGCAGTATTTT.

This clone turned up a few times. The chain carries TRBV18 and TRBJ1-1, with TRBD1 identical over 7 bases. V lost 3 bases to trimming and J lost 8 bases; unmatched junction nucleotides: 6. From germline, CDR1 is KGHSH and CDR2 LQKENI. This CDR3 spans 13 amino acids. The CDR3 loop reads CASSPRDSEEAFF. The CDR3 DNA reads as TGTGCCAGCTCACCCCGGGACAGCGAGGAAGCTTTCTTT.

This clone was counted a few times. The chain joins TRBV7-3 to TRBJ1-2; 9 bases map to TRBD1. The trim removed 2 bases at V and 7 bases at J, leaving 8 bases unmatched. The CDR3 has 15 residues. Germline-derived CDR1 and CDR2 are SGHTA and FQGTGA. The CDR3 loop reads CASSLSGDRDAGYTF. The CDR3 DNA sequence: TGTGCCAGCAGCTTATCAGGGGACAGGGATGCTGGCTACACCTTC.

This clone was picked up many times. The rearrangement links TRBV29-1 to TRBJ2-6; the D is unclear. This CDR3 has 13 residues. Trimming took off 4 bases at V and 0 bases at J, with 4 bases between the two ends. Germline V gene data show CDR1 as SQVTM and CDR2 as ANQGSEA. CDR3 nucleotides: TGCAGCGTTGCCGTCTCTGGGGCCAACGTCCTGACTTTC. Amino acid sequence: CSVAVSGANVLTF.

This chain joins TRBV4-3 and TRBJ2-5; TRBD2 matches at 10 bases. The DNA end favors TRBJ2-7, so the J call may be wrong. The CDR3 is 16 residues long. The V gene's germline CDR1 is LGHNA and CDR2 YSLEER. The CDR3 DNA follows: TGCGCCAGCAGCCAAGATTTAGCGGGGGGCCCCCGCGAGCAGTACTTC. Residues: CASSQDLAGGPREQYF.

The chain links TRBV2 to TRBJ1-2; 8 bases are a match to TRBD1. Looked up from germline, CDR1 is SNHLY and CDR2 is FYNNEI. The ends lost 5 bases at V and 7 bases at J; junction bases unmatched: 9. The CDR3 is made up of 14 amino acids. The CDR3 DNA is TGTGCCAGCAGTCCCGGGACAGGTTGGTCTGGCTACACCTTC. Translation gives CASSPGTGWSGYTF.

There are a few counts of this clone. CDR3 in DNA: TGCGCCAGCAGCCAAGATCAGACCCGAGGAAAACTGTTTTTT. This sequence encodes CASSQDQTRGKLFF. This chain joins TRBV4-3 and TRBJ1-4; no firm D call. The germline CDR1 and CDR2 sequences are LGHNA and YSLEER. V shed 0 bases and J shed 10 bases, with 12 bases lying between them. This CDR3 spans 14 amino acids.

This clone showed up just a few times. The chain carries TRBV11-2 and TRBJ2-1; 8 bases match TRBD1. Unmatched junction bases numbered 4, after V lost 5 bases and J lost 4 bases. CDR1 is SGHAT, CDR2 FQNNGV, per germline. There are 14 residues in the CDR3. CDR3 DNA: TGTGCCAGCAGCCCCGGACAGGGATACAATGAGCAGTTCTTC. Encoded protein: CASSPGQGYNEQFF.

This clone was seen a few times. This chain connects TRBV28 to TRBJ1-5, with D unresolved. Trimming shortened V by 6 bases and J by 7 bases, and 10 bases separated the two germline ends. Germline V gene sequence: CDR1 MDHEN, CDR2 SYDVKM. The CDR3 sequence is 12 residues long. In DNA form, the CDR3 reads TGTGCCAGCAGCCCCCTTCGGCAGCCCCAGCATTTT. Translation: CASSPLRQPQHF.

The rearrangement joins TRBV6-5 to TRBJ2-7, with 8 nucleotides matching TRBD1. Germline CDR1 and CDR2: MNHEY and SVGAGI. The CDR3 is 15 amino acids. Trimming at V came to 5 bases and at J to 3 bases, leaving 9 bases not matched to a gene. The CDR3 coding sequence is TGTGCCAGCAGTCCCGGGATAGACAGGGGCTACGAGCAGTACTTC. Amino acid sequence: CASSPGIDRGYEQYF.

This clone occurred a few times. The chain is built from TRBV6-5 and TRBJ2-2, with 7 bases fitting TRBD1. The CDR3 runs 15 residues. Germline V gives CDR1 MNHEY, CDR2 SVGAGI. V dropped 6 bases and J dropped 6; count of bases not matched to a gene: 10. The CDR3 is CASRQGQAFAGELFF. CDR3 sequence (DNA): TGTGCCAGCAGACAAGGACAGGCCTTTGCCGGGGAGCTGTTTTTT.

In its sample, this clone was seen a few times. V gene TRBV5-5 combines with J gene TRBJ2-1, with 10 bases aligning to TRBD1. The V gene end was trimmed by 6 bases and the J gene end by 7 bases; junction bases not matched to a gene: 7. This CDR3 spans 14 amino acids. The V gene's germline CDR1 is SGHKS and CDR2 YYEKEE (reference sequence). In nucleotides, the CDR3 is TGTGCCAGCAAACCGGGACAGGGGAGTAATGAGCAGTTCTTC. Encoded protein: CASKPGQGSNEQFF. Variable domain in full (rest from reference TRBV5-5 and TRBJ2-1): DAGVTQSPTHLIKTRGQQVTLRCSPISGHKSVSWYQQVLGQGPQFIFQYYEKEERGRGNFPDRFSARQFPNYSSELNVNALLLGDSALYLCASKPGQGSNEQFFGPGTRLTVL.

The chain employs TRBV5-1 and TRBJ2-3; 12 nucleotides line up with TRBD2. Trimming took 0 bases from V and 6 from J; bases not matched to a gene: 5. CDR3 length equals 16 residues. Germline CDR1 SGHRS, CDR2 YFSETQ. The CDR3 nucleotides read TGCGCCAGCAGCTTGGTGACTAGCGGGGGAAAGGATACGCAGTATTTT. This encodes CASSLVTSGGKDTQYF.

The chain uses TRBV10-1 and TRBJ2-5; TRBD1 agrees at 9 bases. V shed 5 bases, J shed 5 bases, and the junction held 9 bases outside the gene matches. The CDR3 has 15 residues. The germline gives CDR1 WNHNN, CDR2 SYGVQD (reference sequence). In nucleotides, the CDR3 is TGCGCCAGCAGTCGCGGACAGGGGAAACGGGAGACCCAGTACTTC. Translation: CASSRGQGKRETQYF.

A few counts support this clone. The gene calls are TRBV7-2 and TRBJ1-2; 7 bases are a match to TRBD1. CDR3 length: 12 amino acids. J was trimmed by 10 bases and V by 3 bases; bases with no gene match: 5. Germline CDR1 and CDR2: SGHTA and FQGNSA. CDR3 DNA: TGTGCCAGCAGCTTCGAGGGGGCCGACTACACCTTC. Translated: CASSFEGADYTF.

The chain links TRBV6-5 to TRBJ2-2, with TRBD2 as a possible D gene (5 bases). CDR1 is MNHEY and CDR2 is SVGAGI in the germline V gene. The CDR3 is 15 amino acids. V shed 2 bases and J shed 2 bases, with 9 bases lying between them. DNA of the CDR3: TGTGCCAGCAGTTACAAGGGAGCAAACACCGGGGAGCTGTTTTTT. It specifies CASSYKGANTGELFF.

This clone was seen more than once but under ten times. The chain combines TRBV19 with TRBJ2-2; TRBD1 matches at 11 bases. The ends lost 4 bases at V and 4 bases at J; junction bases unmatched: 8. The CDR3 has 17 residues. The germline CDR1 and CDR2 sequences are LNHDA and SQIVND (reference sequence). In DNA, the CDR3 is TGTGCCAGTAGTACGCCCGGACAGGGGGCCGGCACCGGGGAGCTGTTTTTT. Its protein product is CASSTPGQGAGTGELFF. The entire variable domain, with the rest obtained from reference TRBV19 and TRBJ2-2, is as follows: DGGITQSPKYLFRKEGQNVTLSCEQNLNHDAMYWYRQDPGQGLRLIYYSQIVNDFQKGDIAEGYSVSREKKESFPLTVTSAQKNPTAFYLCASSTPGQGAGTGELFFGEGSRLTVL.

The gene calls are TRBV6-1 and TRBJ2-5, with TRBD2 matching over 10 bases. CDR1 is MNHNS, CDR2 SASEGT, per germline. Trimming at V came to 5 bases and at J to 5 bases, leaving 8 bases not matched to a gene. The CDR3 is made up of 15 amino acids. The CDR3 region is CASSQRAGGRETQYF. Written as DNA, the CDR3 is TGTGCCAGCAGTCAACGAGCGGGGGGGCGGGAGACCCAGTACTTC.